A single T cell receptor (beta chain) is shown here with its context. This clonotype was picked up a small number of times. Which antigen it targets is not known. No qualities accompany the bases; no much larger clone lies one base away. These data belong to a study (dated by TCRdb to about 2015). As for the study more broadly: The study examined whether tumor-infiltrating Tregs in breast cancer are drawn from blood Tregs or arise in situ by conversion from other CD4+ T cell subsets.

The Miltenyi Naive CD4+ T Cell Isolation kit was used to purify naive CD4+ T cells, and CD25 microbeads were used to remove Tregs. Tregs, naive and memory CD4+ T cells from tumor, blood and ipsilateral draining lymph nodes of five breast cancer patients underwent full-length TCR alpha and beta sequencing. Tumor tissue, along with lymph nodes from ipsilateral axillary dissection, was perfused with PBS, minced, and then digested using collagenase I and hyaluronidase. Mononuclear cells from lymph nodes or roughly 50 ml of peripheral blood were isolated by Ficoll density gradient centrifugation. Sorted cell populations were confirmed by FACS to exceed 90% purity. Amplification of full-length TCR variable regions was done by 5' RACE PCR using constant-region reverse primers, and this step was followed by semi-nested PCR with Nested Universal Primer A. Using the ReliaPrep RNA Cell Miniprep System, total RNA was extracted, and the SMARTer RACE 5'/3' Kit was then used to reverse transcribe the RNA into 5'RACE-ready cDNA. Multiplex adaptors were used to barcode the full-length TCR alpha and beta libraries, which were then sequenced on an Illumina MiSeq. The original pipeline was this. For each of nine subset-tissue groups, sequencing data from the five patients were pooled, and the groups were then compared using unsupervised clustering of TCR gene usage. Repertoire similarity was calculated with the Morisita-Horn index, weighting shared sequences by their contribution to each repertoire. TCRdb trimmed the raw reads at Q25, called clones with MiXCR and kept productive beta chains. Entries that share a CDR3 protein sequence are merged under the most common genes and DNA. TCRdb's processing, not the study's, gives the V and J calls here. The sample table shows tens of thousands of distinct CDR3 sequences, and about 25% are seen once. The ten largest clones represent around 4% of the sample.

The research as a whole found: The validation in the larger cohort was limited to a single TCR beta V-J rearrangement instead of whole repertoires. The greatest overlap of tumor-infiltrating Treg TCR alpha and beta sequences was observed with tumor naive CD4+ T cells, followed by blood naive CD4+ T cells. Tumor memory CD4+ T cell TCR gene usage was found to cluster with blood and lymph node memory CD4+ cells and with lymph node naive CD4+ cells.

The V end loses 5 bases and the J end loses 6 bases, and a stretch of 7 bases separates them. Its CDR3 holds 12 amino acids, cysteine through phenylalanine. The entry retains the CDR3 DNA only, 36 bases that are in frame from base 1. The germline V gene encodes CDR1 SGHNT and CDR2 YENEEA. This sequence originates from a female donor with breast cancer. The rearrangement joined TRBV11-3 to TRBJ2-2, with the D gene not clear enough to name. Sequencing was performed on naive CD4+ T cells sorted from a lymph node. The cell subset or site label here, explained by the study, means: naive CD4+ T cells, CD4+CD45RA+CD25-. The DNA sequence is as follows: TGTGCCAGCAGCCCTAATTCCGGGGAGCTGTTTTTT. Translated, it reads CASSPNSGELFF.